These 6 T cell receptor beta chains were sequenced from one sample in a study of blood T cells in healthy people across ages. With a J-beta primer mix and a sample-barcoded 5' primer, a second PCR ran about 7 to 12 cycles. TCRdb independently ran MiXCR on the 5' RACE reads; one entry per CDR3 protein. The sample lists hundreds of thousands of distinct CDR3 sequences, 20% to 25% seen once, with 9% to 9.5% in the top ten. These same data were also listed under a study on T cells of mothers and their children.

What was sequenced was blood. The receptors stem from a boy younger than 18 in good health.

The table lists this clonotype with a few counts. The V and J genes are TRBV20-1 and TRBJ2-1; weak D call: TRBD1 (7 bases). The CDR3 has 16 amino acids. Germline V gives CDR1 DFQATT, CDR2 SNEGSKA (reference sequence). V shed 1 base and J shed 0 bases, with 13 bases lying between them. CDR3 sequence reads: CSARGAGGSSYNEQFF. The CDR3 DNA is TGCAGTGCTAGAGGGGCAGGGGGGAGCTCCTACAATGAGCAGTTCTTC.

This clonotype has more than one count but fewer than ten. The rearrangement joins TRBV7-2 to TRBJ2-5; 8 bases match TRBD2. The DNA end favors TRBJ2-7, so the J call may be wrong. Germline V gene lookup returns CDR1 SGHTA and CDR2 FQGNSA. The CDR3 runs to 15 residues. CDR3 in amino acids: CASSQSGGPSYEQYF. CDR3 in DNA: TGTGCCAGCAGCCAGTCGGGAGGGCCCTCCTACGAGCAGTACTTC.

This clonotype was found a few times. The rearrangement uses TRBV6-2 or TRBV6-3 and TRBJ1-4, with 7 nucleotides matching TRBD1. CDR3 length: 15 amino acids. The germline CDR1 and CDR2 sequences are MNHEY and SVGEGT. V lost 6 bases and J lost 0; bases outside the gene matches: 4. The CDR3 loop is CASSNGQATNEKLFF. The CDR3 DNA sequence: TGTGCCAGCAGCAACGGACAGGCAACTAATGAAAAACTGTTTTTT.

This clonotype occurred a few times. The chain recombines TRBV28 with TRBJ2-5; D perhaps matches TRBD1 (6 bases). V lost 5 bases to trimming and J lost 1 base, with 17 bases between them. The CDR3 covers 16 residues. The germline V gene has CDR1 MDHEN and CDR2 SYDVKM. The CDR3 DNA follows: TGTGCCAGCAGTAGCACTCTGAGGGGGTTCCAAGAGACCCAGTACTTC. It yields the protein CASSSTLRGFQETQYF.

This clonotype showed up just a few times. The gene calls are TRBV5-6 and TRBJ1-2, with D possibly TRBD1 on 6 matching bases. V was pared by 0 bases and J by 2 bases, with 8 bases between. CDR3 size: 14 residues. CDR1 is SGHDT and CDR2 is YYEEEE in the germline V gene. The chain's CDR3 is CASSLGQVNYGYTF. CDR3 sequence (DNA): TGTGCCAGCAGCTTGGGACAGGTGAACTATGGCTACACCTTC. The complete variable domain, with remaining parts taken from reference TRBV5-6 and TRBJ1-2, reads DAGVTQSPTHLIKTRGQQVTLRCSPKSGHDTVSWYQQALGQGPQFIFQYYEEEERQRGNFPDRFSGHQFPNYSSELNVNALLLGDSALYLCASSLGQVNYGYTFGSGTRLTVV.

This clonotype was counted a few times. J is TRBJ2-7 and V is TRBV29-1; 8 nucleotides match TRBD2. The CDR3 covers 15 residues. Per germline, CDR1 SQVTM and CDR2 ANQGSEA. The J segment lost 3 bases and the V segment lost 4 bases, leaving 11 bases of the junction unmatched. Here the CDR3 reads CSVARGGDNYYEQYF. In DNA, the CDR3 is TGCAGCGTTGCCCGGGGGGGAGATAACTACTACGAGCAGTACTTC.